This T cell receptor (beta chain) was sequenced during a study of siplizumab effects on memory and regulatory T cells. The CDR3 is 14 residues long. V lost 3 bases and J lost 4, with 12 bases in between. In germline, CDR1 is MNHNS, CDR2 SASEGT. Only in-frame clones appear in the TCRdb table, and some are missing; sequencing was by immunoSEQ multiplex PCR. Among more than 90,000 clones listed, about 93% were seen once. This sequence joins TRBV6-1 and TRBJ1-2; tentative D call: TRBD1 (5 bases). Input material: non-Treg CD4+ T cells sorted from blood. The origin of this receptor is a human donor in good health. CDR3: CASSDLGAGYGYTF. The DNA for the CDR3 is TGTGCCAGCAGTGACTTAGGGGCCGGCTATGGCTACACCTTC.